Described below is a single TCR beta chain sequence and its context. The antigen is unknown. The final CDR3 position lacks the conserved phenylalanine or tryptophan, pointing to a likely read error. Time point of the sample: neoterminal ileum biopsy at postoperative endoscopy, about 6 months after surgery. The CDR3 extends over 15 amino acids. Trimming took 4 bases from V and 3 from J, leaving 15 bases between them. CDR1 and CDR2 from the germline V gene are MGHRA and YSYEKL. The data derive from a study of T cell repertoires in ileal Crohn's disease. Study results and caveats: Sorted CD8 T cells held more high-frequency clones than CD4.

Assay used: immunoSEQ multiplex PCR; TCRdb lists only in-frame clones, some missing. The data show fewer than 12,000 clones, with over 70% seen just once and around an eighth held by the top ten. The rearrangement uses TRBV4-1 and TRBJ1-1, with D tentatively TRBD1 (6 bases). The receptor was isolated from an adult with Crohn's disease. The sample consisted of ileal tissue. This chain's CDR3 is CASSPPQGGDTEAFL. The DNA of the CDR3 is TGCGCCAGCAGCCCACCACAGGGAGGGGACACTGAAGCTTTCCTT.